This is a list of T cell receptor beta chains from one sample in a study of T-cell memory formation after mild COVID-19. Via MiXCR, TCRdb re-called the 5' RACE reads, giving one row per CDR3 protein. The sample holds about 560,000 distinct CDR3 sequences, about 18% seen once. Material for sequencing was PBMCs or a T cell subset sorted from them (not recorded which). Receptor source: an adult woman who had mild COVID-19 (a few samples of this study predate the infection). Cell type and time point are not known. The CDR3 runs from the conserved cysteine through the conserved F or W. D genes are given only for firm matches. The size of a clone is reported for some rows only, either as once, few or many, or as a class for expanded clones.

cdr3_length j_call clone_size d_call v_call cdr3_aa cdr3_nt
15 TRBJ2-6 - - TRBV6-5 CASSYVRGGANVLTF TGTGCCAGCAGCTACGTCCGGGGGGGGGCCAACGTCCTGACTTTC
14 TRBJ1-3 few TRBD1 TRBV5-1 CASSPDRGGNTIYF TGCGCCAGCAGCCCTGACAGGGGAGGAAACACCATATATTTT
17 TRBJ2-6 few TRBD2 TRBV12-5 CASGFAGGVSGANVLTF TGTGCTAGTGGTTTCGCGGGAGGTGTCTCTGGGGCCAACGTCCTGACTTTC
12 TRBJ2-7 - - TRBV5-5 CASLAEGYEQYF TGTGCCAGCTTGGCCGAGGGCTACGAGCAGTACTTC
16 TRBJ1-2 few - TRBV9 CASSAGEGAAKYGYTF TGTGCCAGCAGCGCTGGGGAAGGGGCAGCAAAGTATGGCTACACCTTC
13 TRBJ2-7 once - TRBV27 CASSLSLDYEQYF TGTGCCAGCAGTTTAAGTCTAGACTACGAGCAGTACTTC
14 TRBJ2-2 few TRBD1 TRBV2 CASTPDRGTGELFF TGTGCCAGCACCCCGGACAGGGGAACCGGGGAGCTGTTTTTT
13 TRBJ2-5 - - TRBV27 CASSVAAGGAQYF TGTGCCAGCAGCGTCGCCGCTGGGGGAGCCCAGTACTTC
13 TRBJ1-2 few - TRBV6-2/TRBV6-3 CASRRRGLYGYTF TGTGCCAGCCGCCGCAGGGGATTGTATGGCTACACCTTC
16 TRBJ1-3 - - TRBV9 CASSVVSDISGNTIYF TGTGCCAGCAGCGTAGTTTCAGACATCTCTGGAAACACCATATATTTT
12 TRBJ2-3 - - TRBV30 CAWRNFRDTQYF TGTGCCTGGAGGAATTTTCGAGATACGCAGTATTTT
13 TRBJ1-5 - - TRBV29-1 CSVAQGLGQPQHF TGCAGCGTTGCACAGGGCCTTGGTCAGCCCCAGCATTTT
16 TRBJ2-3 - - TRBV7-2 CASSSTCSALTDTQYF TGTGCCAGCAGCTCGACTTGTTCGGCTCTCACAGATACGCAGTATTTT
16 TRBJ2-1 few TRBD2 TRBV12-3/TRBV12-4 CASSRHRDYSYNEQFF TGTGCCAGCAGTAGACACCGGGACTACTCCTACAATGAGCAGTTCTTC
10 TRBJ1-1 few - TRBV18 CASSGQRVFF TGTGCCAGCTCGGGGCAACGGGTTTTCTTT
16 TRBJ2-5 - - TRBV11-3 CASSSYGRTNQETQYF TGTGCCAGCAGCTCCTACGGGAGAACCAACCAAGAGACCCAGTACTTC
13 TRBJ2-7 - - TRBV6-1 CASRIGLGNEQYF TGTGCCAGCAGGATCGGGCTAGGAAACGAGCAGTACTTC
12 TRBJ1-1 - - TRBV29-1 CSVDRGRTEAFF TGCAGCGTTGACAGGGGAAGAACTGAAGCTTTCTTT
13 TRBJ2-1 - - TRBV7-3 CASSLFQSGEQFF TGTGCCAGCAGCTTATTCCAGAGCGGTGAGCAGTTCTTC
17 TRBJ2-1 few TRBD1 TRBV29-1 CSVEGTGGSGRYNEQFF TGCAGCGTTGAAGGGACAGGGGGCAGCGGTAGGTACAATGAGCAGTTCTTC
15 TRBJ1-1 - - TRBV12-3/TRBV12-4 CASISLRRGDTEAFF TGTGCCAGCATCTCCCTACGGAGGGGGGACACTGAAGCTTTCTTT
12 TRBJ1-1 - - TRBV12-3/TRBV12-4 CASGPDKSEAFF TGTGCCAGCGGGCCGGACAAATCTGAAGCTTTCTTT
16 TRBJ1-6 - - TRBV4-1 CASSQERAGRDSPLHF TGCGCCAGCAGCCAAGAAAGGGCAGGACGAGATTCACCCCTCCACTTT
16 TRBJ2-5 - TRBD1 TRBV6-6 CASSYSGQGSRETQYF TGTGCCAGCAGTTACTCGGGACAGGGGAGCAGGGAGACCCAGTACTTC
13 TRBJ2-7 - - TRBV12-3/TRBV12-4 CASSFGAFYEQYF TGTGCCAGCAGTTTTGGGGCCTTCTACGAGCAGTACTTC
15 TRBJ2-1 - TRBD2 TRBV20-1 CSAAPTSGKYNEQFF TGCAGTGCTGCCCCGACTAGCGGGAAGTACAATGAGCAGTTCTTC
15 TRBJ2-1 - - TRBV6-6 CASSHTEDYPNEQFF TGTGCCAGCAGTCATACCGAAGACTATCCCAATGAGCAGTTCTTC
12 TRBJ2-3 - - TRBV27 CASLRRTDTQYF TGTGCCAGCCTTCGGAGGACAGATACGCAGTATTTT
15 TRBJ2-1 few - TRBV6-5 CASSYIRASYNEQFF TGTGCCAGCAGTTACATACGGGCCTCCTACAATGAGCAGTTCTTC
13 TRBJ1-1 many - TRBV5-1 CASSLDRGAEAFF TGCGCCAGCAGCTTGGACCGAGGAGCTGAAGCTTTCTTT
13 TRBJ1-2 few - TRBV4-2 CASSPGEVTGYTF TGTGCCAGCAGCCCCGGCGAGGTTACGGGCTACACCTTC
17 TRBJ2-4 - - TRBV24-1 CATSETPSGGSKNIQYF TGTGCCACCAGTGAGACCCCCTCCGGGGGATCCAAAAACATTCAGTACTTC
16 TRBJ2-3 few TRBD1 TRBV9 CASSAPYRGRTDTQYF TGTGCCAGCAGCGCCCCTTACAGGGGACGCACAGATACGCAGTATTTT
12 TRBJ2-7 - - TRBV5-6 CASSLAMNEQYF TGTGCCAGCAGCTTGGCTATGAACGAGCAGTACTTC
13 TRBJ1-3 few - TRBV6-6 CALGGKAGNTIYF TGTGCGCTGGGGGGAAAGGCTGGAAACACCATATATTTT
15 TRBJ1-1 - TRBD1 TRBV20-1 CSAKTRDSRATEAFF TGCAGTGCCAAAACCCGGGACAGTAGGGCCACTGAAGCTTTCTTT
14 TRBJ2-1 many TRBD2 TRBV12-3/TRBV12-4 CASSLAGGYNEQFF TGTGCCAGCAGCTTAGCGGGAGGGTACAATGAGCAGTTCTTC
16 TRBJ2-1 many TRBD2 TRBV5-1 CASSFSSGGPYNEQFF TGCGCCAGCAGCTTCTCTAGCGGGGGGCCGTACAATGAGCAGTTCTTC
15 TRBJ2-5 - - TRBV2 CASSPPGVNQETQYF TGTGCCAGCAGCCCTCCCGGGGTTAACCAAGAGACCCAGTACTTC
15 TRBJ2-7 few TRBD1 TRBV27 CASSLRDRVPYEQYF TGTGCCAGCAGTCTCCGGGACAGGGTTCCCTACGAGCAGTACTTC